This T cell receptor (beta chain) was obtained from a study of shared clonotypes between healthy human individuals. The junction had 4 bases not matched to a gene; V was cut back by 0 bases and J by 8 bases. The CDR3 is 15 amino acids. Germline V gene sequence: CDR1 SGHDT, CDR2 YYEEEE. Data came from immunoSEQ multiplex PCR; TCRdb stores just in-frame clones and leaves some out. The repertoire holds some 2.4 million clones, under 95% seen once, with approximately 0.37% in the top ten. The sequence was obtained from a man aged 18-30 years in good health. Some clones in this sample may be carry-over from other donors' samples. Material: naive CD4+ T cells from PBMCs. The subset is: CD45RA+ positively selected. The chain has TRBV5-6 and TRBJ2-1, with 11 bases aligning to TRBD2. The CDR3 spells CASSLGGLAGYEQFF. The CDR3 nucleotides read TGTGCCAGCAGCTTGGGAGGACTAGCGGGTTATGAGCAGTTCTTC.